This T cell receptor beta chain was obtained from a study of cytomegalovirus exposure and HLA in healthy donors (TCRdb year 2017). The study in broad terms: According to an earlier analysis of 587 of the donors, some 170 million T cells yielded roughly 110 million unique TCR beta sequences and around 280 Gb of sequence data. To predict cytomegalovirus infection status, the study brought together high-throughput TCR immunosequencing, statistical association of individual TCRs with disease status, and machine learning. Using immunosequencing, the study profiled T cell repertoires from some 670 subjects and related those repertoires to cytomegalovirus serostatus. Both class I and class II loci were covered by HLA typing, at four-digit resolution. Across approximately 420 genotyped donors of the cohort, an average of 235,054 unique TCR beta nucleotide sequences per donor were sequenced, and 15% to 20% of those sequences were non-productive. An early release that covered about 640 HLA-typed donors contained about 300 gigabases of sequencing data and 80 million or so unique TCR sequences. The study was designed to test whether signatures of past pathogen exposure could be identified by cataloging public T cell receptors. In the later analysis, no new phenotypic data were used to find candidate immune exposures; instead, reliance was placed on TCR beta sequences and their occurrence across donors. The genetic ancestry cluster associated with self-reported Caucasian donors included 65% to 90% of the 398 genotyped donors. Several DR-DQ haplotypes were treated as single units for association and clustering because of strong linkage in the cohort. In an earlier analysis of roughly 600 of the donors, high-throughput TCR beta sequencing was used to judge whether each TCR beta V gene segment behaved as functional or pseudogenic. A later analysis re-analyzed previously published TCR beta repertoires from roughly 630 donors and added high-resolution HLA genotyping to study TCR occurrence patterns. Besides the first cohort of 666 subjects, a separate validation cohort made up of 120 different subjects was used. Donor age, sex, ethnicity and CMV serostatus were compiled together with the repertoire data. Typing coverage differed by locus: A, B, C, DRB1 and DQB1 were typed in about 620-640 donors, DQA1 in 500 to 550, DPA1 in roughly 590, and DPB1 in around 490. Genome-wide SNP genotypes for about three fifths of the roughly 670 donors were used in a later genetic analysis, which treated that subset as a discovery cohort. All discovery cohort repertoires had been generated on a single sequencing platform. The investigation overall reported the following: A later genetic analysis associated a missense DCLRE1C variant with V-gene and J-gene trimming of TCR beta chains, and an independent cohort replicated the association. Sequencing depth was assumed to be roughly uniform across donors in the presence/absence analyses, though that assumption may not hold. Most CMV-associated TCR beta chains appeared to be HLA-restricted in a later analysis, and the HLA associations seemed to be driven largely by CMV exposure. It was suggested by the authors that the approach could potentially be generalized to other disease states and immunological phenotypes. In the study, about 150 TCR beta chains were listed as associated with cytomegalovirus. Across donors, most TCR sequences were observed very rarely, whereas some public TCRs were present in many individuals. In a later analysis, HLA-associated TCR beta chains were found to be more clonally expanded and to have lower generation probabilities than equally common non-associated chains. Cytomegalovirus status was reported to be diagnosed by the classifier with high specificity and sensitivity in both the original and validation cohorts. In vitro tests confirmed that a few of the cytomegalovirus-associated TCR beta chains recognize cytomegalovirus antigens. Because counts were too low, around 17 rarely observed V segments, including chromosome 9 orphons, were left out of the earlier analysis of approximately 500 of the donors. A cluster of highly shared sequence variants was judged likely to be a technical artifact of the sequencing pipeline. Specific HLA alleles were associated with some 15,000 TCR beta sequences at a false discovery rate of 0.05 in a later analysis. An earlier analysis of approximately 600 of the donors showed that most TCR beta V segments appeared in productive rearrangements either about 87% or about 30% of the time, which broadly matched IMGT annotations. Some IMGT-functional V segments, including TRBV6-2 and TRBV6-3, could not be told apart with the 87-base-pair reads, so those segments were excluded. In a later analysis, the rate of TCR association differed among HLA loci, with DRB1 alleles having the most associated TCRs and HLA-C alleles having the fewest. Immune exposure information for the cohort was limited to CMV serostatus. When HLA alleles, especially DR and DQ, strongly co-occurred, attributing TCR associations to individual alleles was difficult. In a later genetic analysis, fewer N-insertions in productive TCRs were reported among donors in an Asian-associated ancestry cluster than the 666-donor mean. The cohort was sequenced for TCR beta chains only, and without alpha or paired-chain data the features that could be detected were limited. Correlated functional status among segregating V segments might be attributable to linkage disequilibrium, but an unknown experimental factor could not be ruled out. HLA typing was unavailable for some donors at each locus, so association tests used only the typed subset. In a later analysis, several top co-occurrence clusters were reported to appear linked to parvovirus B19, influenza, CMV and Epstein-Barr virus. A further reported finding was that TCR beta sequences accurately predicted the HLA-A and HLA-B alleles for most subjects in the first cohort.

On this clone itself: The antigen this receptor binds is unknown. No much larger clone is present one base from it, and per-base qualities are unavailable.

The cohort was made up of 666 healthy bone marrow donors. At the time of sampling, all cohort members were nominally healthy, though unrecorded immune exposures were likely present. The donor tested CMV seropositive, placing the donor among the 310 or so seropositive members of the cohort. A peripheral blood sample was provided by each donor, and peripheral blood mononuclear cells were used for TCR beta sequencing. The Qiagen DNeasy Blood Extraction Kit was used to extract genomic DNA from the blood cell samples. Including cysteine and phenylalanine, the CDR3 has 15 amino acids. Here the CDR3 DNA is all that survives: 45 bases in frame from base 1. According to the germline V gene (reference sequence), CDR1 reads SGHNT and CDR2 reads YYREEE. The library was obtained by the immunoSEQ multiplex PCR assay. A mixture of 60 forward primers for TCR Vbeta segments and 13 reverse primers for TCR Jbeta segments was used in the multiplex PCR. The CDR3 region of rearranged TCR beta genes was amplified from genomic DNA by a multiplex PCR assay. Amplified TCR beta libraries were sequenced as 87-base-pair reads on the Illumina HiSeq System. On the authors' methods: A later analysis counted tens of millions of unique TCR beta chains across the 500 to 850 repertoires, and roughly 10 million of these chains were shared by at least two donors. A nearest-neighbor algorithm error-corrected the raw reads and collapsed the reads into unique sequences, merging closely related sequences to remove PCR and sequencing errors. Alignment of CDR3 sequences to IMGT reference sequences was used to assign V, D and J gene segments. For a sequence to be retained, a match of at least six nucleotides was required to both a V gene segment and a J gene segment. Rearrangements were classified as productive when the CDR3 lacked stop codons and remained in frame with V and J, and all other rearrangements were classified as non-productive. Following IMGT convention, CDR3 was defined as the stretch from the second conserved V-encoded cysteine up to the conserved J-encoded phenylalanine. In an earlier analysis of more than 550 of the donors, sequences lacking an unambiguous match to a single V gene segment were excluded. In an earlier analysis of several hundred of the donors, V segments were called functional above 56.7% productive rearrangements and were called segregating when the between-donor standard deviation exceeded 5%. A statistical classification framework was built to diagnose cytomegalovirus status from the catalog of TCR beta chain sequences. In a later analysis, V and J genes were assigned by comparing TCR nucleotide sequences against IMGT/GENE-DB human TR gene sequences. In a later analysis, CDR3 sequences and most-parsimonious VDJ recombination scenarios were assigned using the TCRdist pipeline. A later analysis defined each TCR beta chain by its CDR3 amino acid sequence plus V-gene family, and excluded reads lacking a unique V-gene family. A later analysis removed 592 highly shared, low-generation-probability nucleotide sequences to deal with suspected cross-contamination and a sequencing artifact. In a later analysis, a clonal expansion index for each public chain was calculated from normalized within-repertoire ranks of inferred template counts. In a later analysis, generation probabilities were computed using a VDJ recombination model fitted to out-of-frame rearrangements, and the results were checked against IGoR. A later analysis scored TCR-TCR, TCR-HLA and TCR-CMV co-occurrence with hypergeometric tests, applying a repertoire-size bias correction to TCR pairs. In a later analysis, false discovery rates were estimated by permuting HLA or CMV assignments 20 times. A later analysis grouped co-occurring TCRs with DBSCAN, adding TCRdist sequence similarity when clustering within HLA-allele-positive subsets. Repertoires with fewer than 30,000 or more than 120,000 public chains were left out of co-occurrence clustering, as were five repertoires with anomalous nucleotide sharing. In its TCRdb copy, this immuneACCESS table keeps in-frame sequences only and misses some clones. Where compared with another copy, unresolved V genes explain less than half of these, and the others have no known cause. For V, J and clone size, that table is used; D and trimming come from the DNA. Present in this sample are tens of thousands of clones, about 73% of which were seen just once. In total, the top ten clones hold around 4.3% of the sample.

Sequencing used PBMCs. Recombination joined TRBV5-4 with TRBJ2-6; 8 bases in between match TRBD2. The clonotype originates from a woman aged 40-49 years in good health and CMV-seropositive. CDR3 reads: CASEREGPGANVLTF. DNA sequence: TGTGCAAGCGAACGGGAGGGCCCCGGGGCCAACGTCCTGACTTTC.